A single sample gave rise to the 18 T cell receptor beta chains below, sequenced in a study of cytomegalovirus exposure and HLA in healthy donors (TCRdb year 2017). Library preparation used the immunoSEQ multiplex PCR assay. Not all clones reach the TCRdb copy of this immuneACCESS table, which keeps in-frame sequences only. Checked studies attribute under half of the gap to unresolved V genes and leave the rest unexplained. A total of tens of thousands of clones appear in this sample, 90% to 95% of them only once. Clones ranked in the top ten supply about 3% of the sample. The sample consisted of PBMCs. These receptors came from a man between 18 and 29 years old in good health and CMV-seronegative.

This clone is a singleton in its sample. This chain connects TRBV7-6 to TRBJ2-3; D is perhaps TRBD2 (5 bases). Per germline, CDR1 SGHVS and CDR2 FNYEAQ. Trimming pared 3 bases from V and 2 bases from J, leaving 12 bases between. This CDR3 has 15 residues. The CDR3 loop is CASSLGEGVTDTQYF. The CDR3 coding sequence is TGTGCCAGCAGCTTGGGCGAGGGTGTCACAGATACGCAGTATTTT.

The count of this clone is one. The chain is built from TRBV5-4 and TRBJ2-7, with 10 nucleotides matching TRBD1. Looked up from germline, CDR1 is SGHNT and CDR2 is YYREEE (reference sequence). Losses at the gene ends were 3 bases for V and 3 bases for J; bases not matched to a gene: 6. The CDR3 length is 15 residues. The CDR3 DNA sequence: TGTGCCAGCAGCTCGTGGGACAGGGGAAGCTACGAGCAGTACTTC. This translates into CASSSWDRGSYEQYF. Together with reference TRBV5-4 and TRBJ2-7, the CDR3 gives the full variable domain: ETGVTQSPTHLIKTRGQQVTLRCSSQSGHNTVSWYQQALGQGPQFIFQYYREEENGRGNFPPRFSGLQFPNYSSELNVNALELDDSALYLCASSSWDRGSYEQYFGPGTRLTVT.

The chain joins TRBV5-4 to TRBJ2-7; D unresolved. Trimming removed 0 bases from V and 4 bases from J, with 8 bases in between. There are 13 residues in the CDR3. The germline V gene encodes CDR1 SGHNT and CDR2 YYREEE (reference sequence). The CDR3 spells CASSLGAEYEQYF. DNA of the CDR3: TGTGCCAGCAGCTTGGGGGCTGAGTACGAGCAGTACTTC. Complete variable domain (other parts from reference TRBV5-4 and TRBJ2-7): ETGVTQSPTHLIKTRGQQVTLRCSSQSGHNTVSWYQQALGQGPQFIFQYYREEENGRGNFPPRFSGLQFPNYSSELNVNALELDDSALYLCASSLGAEYEQYFGPGTRLTVT.

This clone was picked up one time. The DNA for the CDR3 is TGCGCCAGCAGCTTGGGACAGGTTGTGACTGAAGCTTTCTTT. This codes for CASSLGQVVTEAFF. The chain joins TRBV5-1 to TRBJ1-1, with D possibly TRBD1 on 6 matching bases. Trimming stripped 0 bases from V and 5 bases from J, with 11 bases between. Germline V CDR1 and CDR2: SGHRS, YFSETQ. The CDR3 is 14 residues long.

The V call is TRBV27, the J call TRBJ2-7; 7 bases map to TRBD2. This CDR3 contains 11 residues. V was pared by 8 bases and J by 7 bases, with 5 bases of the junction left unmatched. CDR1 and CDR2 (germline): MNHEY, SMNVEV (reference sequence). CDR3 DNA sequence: TGTGCCAGCCGTGGGGGGGGAGAGCAGTACTTC. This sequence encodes CASRGGGEQYF.

Here the CDR3 reads CASSSTGGRGNTIYF. The CDR3 DNA is TGTGCCAGCAGCTCAACAGGGGGCCGTGGAAACACCATATATTTT. V gene TRBV7-9 combines with J gene TRBJ1-3; 9 bases match TRBD1. Germline V gene lookup returns CDR1 SEHNR and CDR2 FQNEAQ (reference sequence). V shed 4 bases, J shed 3 bases, and the junction held 4 bases outside the gene matches. The CDR3 extends over 15 amino acids.

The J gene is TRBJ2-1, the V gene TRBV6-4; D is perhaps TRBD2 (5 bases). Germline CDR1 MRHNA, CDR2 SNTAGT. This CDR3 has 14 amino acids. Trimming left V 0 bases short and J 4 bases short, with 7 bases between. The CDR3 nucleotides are TGTGCCAGCAGTGACTCAGGACTTTACAATGAGCAGTTCTTC. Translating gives CASSDSGLYNEQFF.

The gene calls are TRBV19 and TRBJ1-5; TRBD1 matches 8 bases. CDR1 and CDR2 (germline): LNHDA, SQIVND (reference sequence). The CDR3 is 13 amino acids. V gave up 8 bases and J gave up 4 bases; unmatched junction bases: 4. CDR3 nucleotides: TGTGCCAGTGGGGACAGGCGAAATCAGCCCCAGCATTTT. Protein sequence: CASGDRRNQPQHF.

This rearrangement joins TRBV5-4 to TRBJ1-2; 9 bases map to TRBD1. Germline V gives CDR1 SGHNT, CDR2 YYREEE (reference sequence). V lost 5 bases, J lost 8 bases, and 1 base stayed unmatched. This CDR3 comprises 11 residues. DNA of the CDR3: TGTGCCAGCAGTACAGGGGGCGGCTACACCTTC. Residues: CASSTGGGYTF.

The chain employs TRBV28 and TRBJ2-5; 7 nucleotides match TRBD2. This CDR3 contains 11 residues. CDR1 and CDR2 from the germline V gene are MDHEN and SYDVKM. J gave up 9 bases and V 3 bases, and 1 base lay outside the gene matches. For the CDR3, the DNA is TGTGCCAGCAGTTTTCGGGAGGCCCAGTACTTC. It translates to CASSFREAQYF.

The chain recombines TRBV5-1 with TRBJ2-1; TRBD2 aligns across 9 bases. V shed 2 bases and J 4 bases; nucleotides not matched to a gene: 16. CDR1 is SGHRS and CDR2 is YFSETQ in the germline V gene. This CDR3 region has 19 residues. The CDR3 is CASSLIVISASGTYNEQFF. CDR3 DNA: TGCGCCAGCAGCTTAATAGTGATTTCGGCTAGCGGGACTTACAATGAGCAGTTCTTC.

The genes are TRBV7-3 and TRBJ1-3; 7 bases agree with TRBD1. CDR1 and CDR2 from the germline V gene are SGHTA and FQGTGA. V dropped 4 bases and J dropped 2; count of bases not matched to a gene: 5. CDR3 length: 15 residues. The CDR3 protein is CASSSPTGAGNTIYF. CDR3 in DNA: TGTGCCAGCAGCTCCCCCACAGGGGCTGGAAACACCATATATTTT.

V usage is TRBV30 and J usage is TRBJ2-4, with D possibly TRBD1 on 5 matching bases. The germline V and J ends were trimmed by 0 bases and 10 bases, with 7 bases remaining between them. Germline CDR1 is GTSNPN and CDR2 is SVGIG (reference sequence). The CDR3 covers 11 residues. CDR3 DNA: TGTGCCTGGAGTGTAGGGGAAATTCAGTACTTC. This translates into CAWSVGEIQYF.

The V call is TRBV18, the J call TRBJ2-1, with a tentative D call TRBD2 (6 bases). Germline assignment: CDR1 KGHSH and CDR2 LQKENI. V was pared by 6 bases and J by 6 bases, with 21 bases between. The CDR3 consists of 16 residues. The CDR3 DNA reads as TGTGCCAGCTCGCCCGAAGGAGGGCCCGGTTTCAATGAGCAGTTCTTC. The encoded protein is CASSPEGGPGFNEQFF.

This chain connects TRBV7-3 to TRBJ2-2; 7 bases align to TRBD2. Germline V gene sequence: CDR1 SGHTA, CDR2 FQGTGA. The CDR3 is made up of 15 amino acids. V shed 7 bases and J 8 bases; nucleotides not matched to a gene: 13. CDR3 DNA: TGTGCCAGCAAGCCCCTGGGAGGGCCAGGGGGGGAGCTGTTTTTT. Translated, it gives CASKPLGGPGGELFF. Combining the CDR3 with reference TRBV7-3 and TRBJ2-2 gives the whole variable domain GAGVSQTPSNKVTEKGKYVELRCDPISGHTALYWYRQSLGQGPEFLIYFQGTGAADDSGLPNDRFFAVRPEGSVSTLKIQRTERGDSAVYLCASKPLGGPGGELFFGEGSRLTVL.

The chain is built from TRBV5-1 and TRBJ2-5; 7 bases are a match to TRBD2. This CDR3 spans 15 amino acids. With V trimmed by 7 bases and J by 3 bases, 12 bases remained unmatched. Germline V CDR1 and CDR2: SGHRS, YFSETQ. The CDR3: CASRGWRETEETQYF. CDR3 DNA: TGCGCCAGCCGCGGTTGGCGGGAGACAGAAGAGACCCAGTACTTC.

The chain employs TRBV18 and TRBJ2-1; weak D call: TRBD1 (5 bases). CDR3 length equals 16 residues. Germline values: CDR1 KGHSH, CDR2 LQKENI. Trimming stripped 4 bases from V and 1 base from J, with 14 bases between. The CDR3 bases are TGTGCCAGCTCACGTCCAGGGATTGGGTCCTACAATGAGCAGTTCTTC. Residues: CASSRPGIGSYNEQFF.

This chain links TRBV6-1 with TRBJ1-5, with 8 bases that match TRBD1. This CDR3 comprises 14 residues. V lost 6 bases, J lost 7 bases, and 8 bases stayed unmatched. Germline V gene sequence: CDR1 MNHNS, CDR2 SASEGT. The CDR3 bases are TGTGCCAGCAGATTTCAGGGGGCTGGGCAGCCCCAGCATTTT. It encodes CASRFQGAGQPQHF.